The 14 T cell receptor beta chains reported below all come from one sample, sequenced in a study of T cells after yellow fever vaccination. TCRdb re-called the 5' RACE reads through MiXCR, storing one row per CDR3 protein. The sample shows hundreds of thousands of distinct CDR3 sequences, less than 4.5% of them seen only once. This specimen was PBMCs, taken on the day of the yellow fever booster vaccination. The source is a man between 18 and 35 years old who received the YFV17D yellow fever vaccine.

This clonotype appeared many times. The chain carries TRBV7-2 and TRBJ2-3, with 7 bases fitting TRBD2. J lost 0 bases, V lost 7 bases, and 10 bases had no gene match. Germline V gene lookup returns CDR1 SGHTA and CDR2 FQGNSA. This CDR3 is built from 16 residues. This chain's CDR3 is CASTRKRGVSTDTQYF. CDR3 in DNA: TGTGCCAGCACCCGGAAGCGGGGCGTCAGCACAGATACGCAGTATTTT.

The chain uses TRBV7-2 and TRBJ2-3; D may be TRBD1 or TRBD2 (5 bases each). Trimming removed 2 bases from V and 0 bases from J, with 18 bases in between. This CDR3 spans 18 amino acids. Germline V gene data show CDR1 as SGHTA and CDR2 as FQGNSA. CDR3 residues: CASSLMGVGPLSTDTQYF. The DNA of the CDR3 is TGTGCCAGCAGCTTAATGGGGGTAGGACCACTTAGCACAGATACGCAGTATTTT.

This clonotype was seen ten or more times. The chain has TRBV5-6 and TRBJ2-7; D remains unclear. Trimming removed 4 bases at V and 6 bases at J, with 20 bases between. The CDR3 extends over 15 amino acids. The V gene's germline CDR1 is SGHDT and CDR2 YYEEEE. CDR3 nucleotides: TGTGCCAGCAGCCAAACCACCGACTTGATATTCGAGCAGTACTTC. It specifies CASSQTTDLIFEQYF.

This clonotype was counted between two and nine times. The rearrangement uses TRBV20-1 and TRBJ2-7, with TRBD2 matching over 14 bases. This CDR3 has 17 amino acids. The V and J ends lost 0 bases and 7 bases, in that order; junction bases with no gene match: 11. The germline V gene has CDR1 DFQATT and CDR2 SNEGSKA (reference sequence). In DNA, the CDR3 is TGCAGTGCTAGAGATCGAGGGACTAGCGGGGGCTGGAGGGAGCAGTACGTC. Protein sequence: CSARDRGTSGGWREQYV.

This clonotype was picked up many times. This chain joins TRBV7-2 and TRBJ1-4; D gene uncertain. Germline loops: CDR1 SGHTA, CDR2 FQGNSA. The CDR3 is 11 residues long. The ends were cut back, 3 bases at V and 8 bases at J, with 4 bases in the middle. CDR3 coding DNA: TGTGCCAGCAGCTTTGCCGAAAAACTGTTTTTT. This sequence encodes CASSFAEKLFF.

This chain uses TRBV20-1 with TRBJ1-5; D gene unclear. Trimming cost V 0 bases and J 7 bases, with 13 bases left between them. Germline V gene lookup returns CDR1 DFQATT and CDR2 SNEGSKA (reference sequence). This CDR3 comprises 14 residues. In nucleotides, the CDR3 is TGCAGTGCTAGAGATGGGCATCCAAGCCAGCCCCAGCATTTT. It translates to CSARDGHPSQPQHF.

This clonotype showed up just a few times. The V gene is TRBV25-1, the J gene TRBJ1-4; D not resolved. V dropped 6 bases and J dropped 0 bases, with 11 bases sitting between them. CDR1 is MGHDK, CDR2 SYGVNS, per germline. The CDR3 has 15 residues. The CDR3 DNA is TGTGCCAGCAGCGCCGGCCGTTCAACTAATGAAAAACTGTTTTTT. It yields the protein CASSAGRSTNEKLFF.

This clonotype was observed a handful of times. The chain has TRBV20-1 and TRBJ2-5, with 7 bases fitting TRBD1. V lost 5 bases to trimming and J lost 4 bases; unmatched junction nucleotides: 4. The CDR3 is made up of 12 amino acids. Germline values: CDR1 DFQATT, CDR2 SNEGSKA (reference sequence). This CDR3 reads CSADQGVETQYF. The CDR3 DNA reads as TGCAGTGCTGATCAGGGGGTAGAGACCCAGTACTTC.

This clonotype appeared many times. The chain is built from TRBV18 and TRBJ2-1; D unclear. V was shortened by 6 bases and J by 13 bases, with 16 bases between the two germline ends. Per germline, CDR1 KGHSH and CDR2 LQKENI. The CDR3 consists of 12 residues. The CDR3 nucleotides read TGTGCCAGCTCCCCGGACCAGGAACTCCAGTTCTTC. It specifies CASSPDQELQFF.

The sample holds a few counts of this clonotype. The chain combines TRBV4-1 with TRBJ1-1; possibly TRBD1 for D (5 bases). The CDR3 consists of 16 residues. Germline CDR1 reads MGHRA; CDR2 reads YSYEKL. Trimming stripped 1 base from V and 1 base from J, with 13 bases between. The chain's CDR3 is CASSQVTSGTNTEAFF. As DNA, the CDR3 is TGCGCCAGCAGCCAAGTCACGTCAGGGACGAACACTGAAGCTTTCTTT.

The chain carries TRBV5-4 and TRBJ1-4; D may be TRBD1 (5 bases). The CDR3 length is 15 residues. Looked up from germline, CDR1 is SGHNT and CDR2 is YYREEE (reference sequence). V shed 0 bases and J shed 7 bases, with 13 bases lying between them. The DNA for the CDR3 is TGTGCCAGCAGCTTGGTGGCGGCGGGGCGTGAAAAACTGTTTTTT. Amino acids: CASSLVAAGREKLFF.

This clonotype was counted many times. This chain uses TRBV7-8 with TRBJ1-1, with D maybe TRBD1 (5 bases). Germline V lookup: CDR1 SGHVS, CDR2 FQNEAQ. Trimming removed 5 bases at V and 3 bases at J, with 19 bases between. This CDR3 is 16 amino acids long. CDR3 DNA: TGTGCCAGCAGCCCTCCCGGATTGGGGGGGGACACTGAAGCTTTCTTT. As protein: CASSPPGLGGDTEAFF. Complete variable domain (other parts from reference TRBV7-8 and TRBJ1-1): GAGVSQSPRYKVAKRGQDVALRCDPISGHVSLFWYQQALGQGPEFLTYFQNEAQLDKSGLPSDRFFAERPEGSVSTLKIQRTQQEDSAVYLCASSPPGLGGDTEAFFGQGTRLTVV.

A few counts support this clonotype. The V call is TRBV9, the J call TRBJ2-3, with D perhaps matching TRBD2 (5 bases). This CDR3 region has 18 residues. Trimming removed 0 bases from V and 2 bases from J, with 19 bases in between. Looked up from germline, CDR1 is SGDLS and CDR2 is YYNGEE. The CDR3 nucleotides are TGTGCCAGCAGCGTAGGGACCCAAGTCCCGGGGATCACAGATACGCAGTATTTT. This encodes CASSVGTQVPGITDTQYF.

This clonotype was seen at least ten times. This chain connects TRBV7-2 to TRBJ2-5; either TRBD1 or TRBD2 may fit D (5 bases each). CDR3 length equals 16 residues. Trimming stripped 5 bases from V and 1 base from J, with 17 bases between. Germline-derived CDR1 and CDR2 are SGHTA and FQGNSA. The CDR3 region is CASSAPAGSPQETQYF. The DNA for the CDR3 is TGTGCCAGCAGCGCACCCGCAGGGAGCCCCCAAGAGACCCAGTACTTC.